The 28 T cell receptor beta chains in this list originate from one sample, sequenced in a study of molecular identifiers for immune sequencing clone quantification. TCRdb reprocessed the PCR reads via MiXCR and lists one record per CDR3 protein. Of roughly 2,600 distinct CDR3 sequences in the sample, 15% to 20% were seen once. The sample was naive CD8+ T cells from blood, with Jurkat cell RNA spiked in. Regarding subset: FACS-sorted CD8+CD4-CCR7+CD45RA+ naive T cells. The receptors shown here come from a human donor in good health. Some libraries in this study had Jurkat cell RNA spiked in.

This clonotype is medium-sized in the sample. The V gene is TRBV13, the J gene TRBJ2-2; D is unclear. The CDR3 consists of 12 residues. V was shortened by 1 base and J by 11 bases, with 8 bases between the two germline ends. Germline V CDR1 and CDR2: PRHDT, FYEKMQ (reference sequence). The CDR3 nucleotides read TGTGCCAGCAGCTTAGTGTTGTCTGAGCTGTTTTTT. Protein product: CASSLVLSELFF.

This clonotype is judged medium-sized. The rearrangement links TRBV29-1 to TRBJ2-7; D gene unclear. Trimming removed 1 base from V and 4 bases from J, with 11 bases in between. From germline, CDR1 is SQVTM and CDR2 ANQGSEA. CDR3 length: 13 amino acids. The CDR3 DNA follows: TGCAGCGTTGAAGGGGCTGGGCTTTACGAGCAGTACTTC. Amino acid sequence: CSVEGAGLYEQYF.

The V and J genes are TRBV6-2 or TRBV6-3 and TRBJ2-1; 8 bases fit TRBD2. V trimming: 6 bases; J trimming: 3 bases; junction bases outside the gene matches: 4. The germline V gene encodes CDR1 MNHEY and CDR2 SVGEGT. This CDR3 is built from 14 residues. The CDR3 DNA sequence: TGTGCCAGCAGGCGGGGGGCTGGCTACAATGAGCAGTTCTTC. Protein product: CASRRGAGYNEQFF.

A note on this clonotype: This may be a read error: a much more frequent sequence differs by one nucleotide. This chain links TRBV7-8 with TRBJ2-3, with TRBD2 identical over 9 bases. The CDR3 loop spans 15 amino acids. Germline CDR1 and CDR2: SGHVS and FQNEAQ. The CDR3 region is CASSRPGLAVDTQCF. Here the CDR3 DNA reads TGTGCCAGCAGTCGTCCGGGACTAGCAGTGGATACGCAGTGTTTT.

This clonotype was recorded only once. The chain carries TRBV20-1 and TRBJ2-1, with TRBD2 identical over 9 bases. Per the germline V gene, CDR1 is DFQATT and CDR2 is SNEGSKA (reference sequence). Trimming removed 5 bases from V and 6 bases from J; junction bases left unmatched: 11. This CDR3 has 15 amino acids. DNA for the CDR3: TGCAGTGCTGCCATTGAGGCGGGAGGGCCCAATGAGCAGTTCTTC. It encodes CSAAIEAGGPNEQFF.

By its share, this clonotype is medium-sized. This chain joins TRBV18 and TRBJ2-2; TRBD2 might be the D (5 bases). The CDR3 is made up of 17 amino acids. Germline V CDR1 and CDR2: KGHSH, LQKENI. V shed 2 bases and J shed 3 bases, with 16 bases lying between them. CDR3 sequence: CASSPKTTVGYTGELFF. The DNA of the CDR3 is TGTGCCAGCTCACCAAAGACTACCGTGGGTTACACCGGGGAGCTGTTTTTT.

By frequency in the sample, this clonotype is medium-sized. V usage is TRBV7-9 and J usage is TRBJ2-2; a possible D gene is TRBD1 (5 bases). CDR1 SEHNR and CDR2 FQNEAQ come from the germline V gene (reference sequence). This CDR3 spans 19 amino acids. Trimming took 3 bases from V and 4 from J, leaving 24 bases between them. This CDR3 is CASSFVGSQGRFFTGELFF. The CDR3 nucleotides are TGTGCCAGCAGCTTCGTAGGATCTCAGGGCAGATTTTTCACCGGGGAGCTGTTTTTT.

The chain has TRBV6-2 or TRBV6-3 and TRBJ2-1; D may be TRBD2 (5 bases). The CDR3 is made up of 13 amino acids. Germline CDR1 MNHEY, CDR2 SVGEGT. The V gene lost 3 bases and the J gene lost 5 bases, with 8 bases spanning the gap. The CDR3 spells CASSYWTHNEQFF. The CDR3 DNA reads TGTGCCAGCAGTTATTGGACTCACAATGAGCAGTTCTTC.

In this sample, this clonotype is medium-sized (0.01 to 0.1%). V usage is TRBV27 and J usage is TRBJ2-7; TRBD2 is a possible D gene (5 bases). Germline CDR1 is MNHEY and CDR2 is SMNVEV (reference sequence). V lost 4 bases, J lost 7 bases, and 14 bases lay in between. The CDR3 is 13 residues long. The CDR3 is CASSYGLPGEQYF. CDR3 nucleotides: TGTGCCAGCAGTTACGGACTGCCTGGGGAGCAGTACTTC.

This clonotype is labeled medium-sized. V and J are TRBV7-9 and TRBJ2-7; the D is unclear. The V and J ends lost 6 bases and 4 bases respectively, with 10 bases between them. The length of the CDR3 is 12 residues. Per germline, CDR1 SEHNR and CDR2 FQNEAQ (reference sequence). Written as DNA, the CDR3 is TGTGCCAGCAGAGGTACAGCTTACGAGCAGTACTTC. It codes for CASRGTAYEQYF.

Only a few counts were recorded for this clonotype. The chain employs TRBV19 and TRBJ2-1; 8 bases are a match to TRBD2. Germline V lookup: CDR1 LNHDA, CDR2 SQIVND (reference sequence). J gave up 7 bases and V 1 base, and 9 bases lay outside the gene matches. There are 16 residues in the CDR3. The CDR3 coding sequence is TGTGCCAGTAGTATAGGGCCAGCGGGAGTGGATAATGAGCAGTTCTTC. Translation: CASSIGPAGVDNEQFF.

This chain uses TRBV20-1 with TRBJ2-3; 8 nucleotides agree with TRBD2. CDR3 size: 16 residues. Germline V CDR1 and CDR2: DFQATT, SNEGSKA (reference sequence). J gave up 2 bases and V 3 bases, and 10 bases lay outside the gene matches. The CDR3, as DNA: TGCAGTGCTAGTAACCGAGCGGGAGCGCTCACAGATACGCAGTATTTT. Translated, it gives CSASNRAGALTDTQYF.

Regarding this clonotype: A much larger clone is a single base away; this may be a read error. The chain recombines TRBV9 with TRBJ2-3; D is perhaps TRBD1 or TRBD2 (6 bases each). CDR3 length equals 15 residues. The germline V gene encodes CDR1 SGDLS and CDR2 YYNGEE. The CDR3 bases are TGTGCCAGCAGCGTATGGGGGGCGGACCCAGATACGCGGTATTTT. Its translation is CASSVWGADPDTRYF.

This clonotype is categorized as large. This sequence joins TRBV7-2 and TRBJ2-7, with TRBD2 matching 13 bases. V shed 5 bases, J shed 5 bases, and the junction held 21 bases outside the gene matches. This CDR3 contains 20 residues. Germline V gene data show CDR1 as SGHTA and CDR2 as FQGNSA. CDR3 DNA sequence: TGTGCCAGCAGCCTCGGTCGGGCGGAGACTAGCGGGAGGAGAGGCCACGAGCAGTACTTC. This codes for CASSLGRAETSGRRGHEQYF.

The chain is built from TRBV12-5 and TRBJ1-4; 9 bases agree with TRBD1. Germline V gives CDR1 LGHNT, CDR2 FRNRAP. CDR3 length: 17 amino acids. V gave up 1 base and J gave up 7 bases; unmatched junction bases: 10. The CDR3 reads CASGLDPTGTGSEKLFF. The CDR3 region has the DNA TGTGCTAGTGGTTTGGACCCGACCGGGACAGGGTCTGAAAAACTGTTTTTT.

This clonotype rates as medium-sized. This rearrangement joins TRBV18 to TRBJ2-7; TRBD2 might be the D (6 bases). The V end was cut by 3 bases, the J end by 4 bases, with 7 bases between. This CDR3 comprises 12 residues. Germline CDR1 is KGHSH and CDR2 is LQKENI. The CDR3 DNA follows: TGTGCCAGCTCACCGGGGGGATACGAGCAGTACTTC. This sequence encodes CASSPGGYEQYF. Using reference TRBV18 and TRBJ2-7 for the parts outside the CDR3, the full variable domain is NAGVMQNPRHLVRRRGQEARLRCSPMKGHSHVYWYRQLPEEGLKFMVYLQKENIIDESGMPKERFSAEFPKEGPSILRIQQVVRGDSAAYFCASSPGGYEQYFGPGTRLTVT.

By proportion, this clonotype is medium-sized. The V call is TRBV15, the J call TRBJ2-3, with D hard to call. Germline assignment: CDR1 LNHNV and CDR2 YYDKDF (reference sequence). Trimming stripped 0 bases from V and 8 bases from J, with 21 bases between. The CDR3 spans 17 residues. CDR3 bases: TGTGCCACCAGCAGAGATTGGGCAGGTGCAGCTTCCGGTACGCAGTATTTT. This gives the protein CATSRDWAGAASGTQYF. Supplemented by reference TRBV15 and TRBJ2-3, the full variable domain reads DAMVIQNPRYQVTQFGKPVTLSCSQTLNHNVMYWYQQKSSQAPKLLFHYYDKDFNNEADTPDNFQSRRPNTSFCFLDIRSPGLGDTAMYLCATSRDWAGAASGTQYFGPGTRLTVL.

This clonotype was seen a handful of times. The DNA of the CDR3 is TGTGCCAGCAGAATCAGCGGGAGCTCCTACAATGAGCAGTTCTTC. The encoded protein is CASRISGSSYNEQFF. The V and J genes are TRBV28 and TRBJ2-1, with 8 bases identical to TRBD2. This CDR3 has 15 amino acids. V shed 6 bases, J shed 0 bases, and the junction held 4 bases outside the gene matches. Germline V gives CDR1 MDHEN, CDR2 SYDVKM.

Within the sample, this clonotype is medium-sized. The chain combines TRBV28 with TRBJ1-1, with no clear D. The CDR3 consists of 15 residues. Per the germline V gene, CDR1 is MDHEN and CDR2 is SYDVKM. Between the trimmed V and J ends, which lost 4 bases and 3 bases, there was a span of 15 bases. The CDR3 protein is CASSSGLGRYTEAFF. The CDR3 DNA reads TGTGCCAGCAGTTCGGGCCTCGGTCGGTACACTGAAGCTTTCTTT.

This clonotype counts as large. The rearrangement links TRBV7-9 to TRBJ2-3, with D perhaps TRBD2 (6 bases). Germline CDR1 reads SEHNR; CDR2 reads FQNEAQ (reference sequence). The CDR3 has 16 amino acids. V dropped 7 bases and J dropped 0 bases, with 17 bases sitting between them. The CDR3 DNA is TGTGCCAGCACCGGCTTAGCGGCTAGAAGCACAGATACGCAGTATTTT. It codes for CASTGLAARSTDTQYF.

For this clonotype: This may come from a read error, since a much larger clone is one base off. The chain is built from TRBV14 and TRBJ2-7, with TRBD2 identical over 7 bases. The CDR3 runs 14 residues. The V gene's germline CDR1 is SGHDN and CDR2 FVKESK. The CDR3 spells CASSSRGRTYEQCF. The CDR3 coding sequence is TGTGCCAGCAGCTCACGCGGGAGAACCTACGAGCAGTGCTTC.

The chain is built from TRBV20-1 and TRBJ2-7; no clear D. V was shortened by 5 bases and J by 1 base, with 12 bases between the two germline ends. The CDR3 sequence is 13 residues long. Germline values: CDR1 DFQATT, CDR2 SNEGSKA (reference sequence). Here the CDR3 DNA reads TGCAGTGCTCCGGGTTTGACGTCCTACGAGCAGTACTTC. Encoded protein: CSAPGLTSYEQYF.

The chain uses TRBV10-3 and TRBJ2-3; D remains ambiguous. Germline lookup yields CDR1 ENHRY and CDR2 SYGVKD. The length of the CDR3 is 16 residues. The V gene lost 0 bases and the J gene lost 0 bases, with 10 bases spanning the gap. The CDR3, as DNA: TGTGCCATCAGTGAGTCCGGCATAACTAGCACAGATACGCAGTATTTT. Its translation: CAISESGITSTDTQYF.

CDR3 DNA sequence: TGTGCCAGCGGAACCGTAGAACAGGTCGGGTACACTGAAGCTTTCTTT. This codes for CASGTVEQVGYTEAFF. The V and J genes are TRBV28 and TRBJ1-1, with D tentatively TRBD1 (5 bases). The CDR3 is made up of 16 amino acids. The germline V gene has CDR1 MDHEN and CDR2 SYDVKM. V lost 8 bases, J lost 3 bases, and 22 bases lay in between. The full variable domain, its missing parts supplied by reference TRBV28 and TRBJ1-1, is DVKVTQSSRYLVKRTGEKVFLECVQDMDHENMFWYRQDPGLGLRLIYFSYDVKMKEKGDIPEGYSVSREKKERFSLILESASTNQTSMYLCASGTVEQVGYTEAFFGQGTRLTVV.

By its share, this clonotype is medium-sized (0.01 to 0.1%). This chain links TRBV12-3 or TRBV12-4 with TRBJ2-7, with D perhaps TRBD1 (6 bases). This CDR3 region has 15 residues. V lost 7 bases to trimming and J lost 1 base, with 17 bases between them. The CDR3 is CASTKTGKRSYEQYF. CDR3 nucleotide sequence: TGTGCCAGCACCAAAACAGGGAAAAGGTCCTACGAGCAGTACTTC.

This clonotype is labeled medium-sized. This sequence joins TRBV27 and TRBJ2-7; TRBD1 aligns across 8 bases. This CDR3 is 16 amino acids long. V dropped 10 bases and J dropped 2; count of bases not matched to a gene: 16. CDR1 MNHEY and CDR2 SMNVEV come from the germline V gene (reference sequence). The CDR3 reads CATRTGSYYLTYEQYF. The CDR3, as DNA: TGTGCCACCCGGACAGGGTCTTACTACCTAACCTACGAGCAGTACTTC.

This sequence joins TRBV10-3 and TRBJ1-2, with 7 bases fitting TRBD1. V lost 2 bases, J lost 7 bases, and 10 bases stayed unmatched. This CDR3 is built from 15 residues. Germline CDR1 is ENHRY and CDR2 is SYGVKD. This CDR3 reads CAISEGVTGSPGYTF. The CDR3 DNA sequence: TGTGCCATCAGTGAGGGTGTGACAGGGAGTCCTGGCTACACCTTC.

By share of the sample, this clonotype is medium-sized. The V call is TRBV4-2, the J call TRBJ2-7; 10 positions agree with TRBD1. The CDR3 contains 16 residues. Germline CDR1 LGHNA, CDR2 YNFKEQ. V gave up 2 bases and J gave up 1 base; unmatched junction bases: 5. The CDR3 sequence: CASSQSPGQGSYEQYF. CDR3 sequence (DNA): TGTGCCAGCAGCCAATCACCGGGACAGGGGTCCTACGAGCAGTACTTC.